This T cell receptor (beta chain) was recorded in a study of shared clonotypes between healthy human individuals (TCRdb year 2020). For the wider study: Two women and three men aged 18 to 49 years were included in the cohort. Libraries were prepared and TCR repertoires were sequenced by different laboratories using diverse techniques, in order to increase sequencing depth and limit assay-specific biases. Blood TCR repertoires of five healthy adults were deeply sequenced to estimate repertoire size and the extent of clonotype sharing between individuals. Between about 0.9 and 8.9 billion PBMCs per donor were obtained by leukapheresis. For each donor, CD4 naive and CD4 memory were each run on three plates, CD8 naive on two plates, and CD8 memory on one plate. Study-wide findings and limitations: Based on pairwise subsampling, the degree of clonotype sharing among donors was expected to be affected by sequencing depth. Sampling was restricted to blood, and TCR repertoires in tissues likely differ from the TCR repertoires found in blood. Roughly 5% of naive CD4, more than 3% of naive CD8, 2% to 2.5% of memory CD4, and 0.4% of memory CD8 clonotypes were shared across a few donors. Clonotypes shared by all four sorted-subset donors showed higher generation probabilities than non-shared clonotypes. Even with the large sequencing depth, rarefaction of the sorted-subset datasets indicated that sequencing was incomplete. Estimated clonotype richness was generally larger for naive than for memory subsets. Because the study included only a small number of donors, the genetic and exposure-history diversity represented was limited.

CDR1 and CDR2 (ENHRY, SYGVKD) derive from the germline V gene. The CDR3, cysteine through phenylalanine, is 13 amino acids long. The CDR3 DNA has 39 bases and is translated from base 1. V sheds 6 bases and J sheds 4 bases, leaving 12 bases between their ends. The donors were healthy, HIV-negative adults with no recently reported acute infections or vaccinations. Only Caucasian adults living in Nashville, Tennessee, USA were represented among the donors. CD4+ T cells were enriched by magnetic negative selection, after which naive cells were positively selected on CD45RA and the negative fraction was taken as the memory subset. Blood was collected by leukapheresis, and PBMCs were isolated by Ficoll-Histopaque density gradient centrifugation and then cryopreserved in liquid nitrogen vapor phase. Purity and quantity of every magnetically sorted T cell population were checked by analytical flow cytometry. From each sorted fraction, genomic DNA was isolated and quantified by UV absorbance on a Nanodrop 2000c.

TCR CDR3 regions were amplified from genomic DNA by multiplex PCR using the deep immunoSEQ assay. Extracted genomic DNA from each cell subset was distributed evenly across all wells of several immunoSEQ 96-well plates, and each plate was treated as a replicate. Each replicate PCR for sorted subsets received about 200 ng genomic DNA, equal to 28,000 or so T cell genomes. Purified libraries were measured with a Qubit 3.0 fluorometer, size-checked on a Bioanalyzer 2100, and measured again with the KAPA Library Quantification kit. Every immunoSEQ 96-well plate was sequenced on a separate single-read 150-cycle Illumina NextSeq 550 flow cell. As for how the authors treated the data: The immunoSEQ output contained only junctional sequences without quality scores, so filtering could not match that applied to full-length reads. To assign V/J genes and CDR3, sequences were annotated using PyIR, a Python wrapper for IgBLAST v1.9, with IMGT germline references. Any read was removed if the V/J assignment was weak (E-value above 1e-6), the CDR3 was missing, or the read contained stop codons, out-of-frame junctions, or ambiguous translated residues. V3J clonotypes were defined as sequences sharing an identical inferred V gene, J gene, and CDR3 amino acid sequence. Percentage overlap between repertoires was computed as shared unique clonotypes divided by the size of the smaller repertoire. Richness of each repertoire was evaluated using RTK rarefaction, the Chao1 estimator, and Recon v2.1 estimates of unobserved clonotypes. Generation probabilities for all TCRbeta clonotypes obtained by the gDNA method from a few donors were computed using OLGA. This is the immuneACCESS table as TCRdb keeps it, with only in-frame sequences that have V and J called. A part of the clones is gone; compared with another copy, unresolved V genes explain less than half, and the rest is unexplained. The V and J calls and clone size come from that table; D and trimming were worked out from the DNA. A total of more than 2 million clones appear in this sample, around 95% of them only once. Clones ranked in the top ten supply roughly 0.13% of the sample.

To note about this clone: The antigen it binds to is not known. Base qualities are not at hand, and no much larger clone is one base apart.

The specimen was naive CD4+ T cells sorted from blood. According to the study, the label for this sample's cell subset or site signals: CD45RA+ positively selected. The receptor's source is a young man in good health. The chain is assembled from TRBV10-3 and TRBJ1-2, and TRBD1 may be the D gene, going by 5 matching bases. The CDR3 protein: CAIRGGGTYGYTF. The sequenced DNA: TGTGCCATCAGGGGCGGGGGAACCTATGGCTACACCTTC.